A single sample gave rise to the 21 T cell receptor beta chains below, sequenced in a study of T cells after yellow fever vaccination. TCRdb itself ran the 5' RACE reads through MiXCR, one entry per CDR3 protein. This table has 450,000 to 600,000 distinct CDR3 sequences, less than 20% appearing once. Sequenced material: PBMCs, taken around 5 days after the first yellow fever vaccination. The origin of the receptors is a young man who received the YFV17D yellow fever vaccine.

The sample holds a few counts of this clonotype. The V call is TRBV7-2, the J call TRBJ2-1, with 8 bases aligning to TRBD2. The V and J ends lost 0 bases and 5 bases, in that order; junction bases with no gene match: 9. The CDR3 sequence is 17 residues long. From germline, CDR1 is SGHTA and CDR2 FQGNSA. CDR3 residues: CASSLAGAVAGHNEQFF. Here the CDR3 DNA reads TGTGCCAGCAGCTTAGCGGGAGCGGTAGCGGGACACAATGAGCAGTTCTTC.

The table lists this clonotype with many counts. CDR3 protein: CASSYWANSYNEQFF. CDR3 nucleotides: TGTGCCAGCAGTTACTGGGCAAACTCCTACAATGAGCAGTTCTTC. The genes are TRBV6-2 or TRBV6-3 and TRBJ2-1, with D unresolved. The CDR3 is 15 residues long. V was trimmed by 1 base and J by 0 bases, leaving 7 bases between them. The germline V gene encodes CDR1 MNHEY and CDR2 SVGEGT.

CDR3 sequence (DNA): TGTGCCAGCAGCCCCTGGACAGGGGGAGTAGATACGCAGTATTTT. This codes for CASSPWTGGVDTQYF. The rearrangement joins TRBV7-2 to TRBJ2-3; 10 nucleotides align to TRBD1. The V gene's germline CDR1 is SGHTA and CDR2 FQGNSA. V shed 5 bases, J shed 5 bases, and the junction held 7 bases outside the gene matches. The CDR3 spans 15 residues.

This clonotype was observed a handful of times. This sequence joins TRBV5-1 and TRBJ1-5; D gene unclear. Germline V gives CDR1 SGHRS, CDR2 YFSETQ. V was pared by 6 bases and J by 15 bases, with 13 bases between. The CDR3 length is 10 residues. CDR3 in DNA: TGCGCCAGCATTCTCGGGTTGGGGCATTTT. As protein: CASILGLGHF.

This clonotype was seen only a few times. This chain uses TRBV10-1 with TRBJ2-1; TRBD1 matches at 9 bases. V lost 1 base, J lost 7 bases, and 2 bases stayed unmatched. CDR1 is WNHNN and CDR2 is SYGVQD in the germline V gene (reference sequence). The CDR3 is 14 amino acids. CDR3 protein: CASSEFGTGNEQFF. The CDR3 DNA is TGCGCCAGCAGTGAGTTCGGGACAGGGAATGAGCAGTTCTTC.

CDR3 amino acids: CSARTHRGLNYGYTF. The CDR3 bases are TGCAGTGCTAGAACGCACAGGGGGCTTAACTATGGCTACACCTTC. The chain uses TRBV20-1 and TRBJ1-2; 9 bases match TRBD1. The CDR3 spans 15 residues. Germline loops: CDR1 DFQATT, CDR2 SNEGSKA (reference sequence). The V gene end was trimmed by 2 bases and the J gene end by 1 base; junction bases not matched to a gene: 5.

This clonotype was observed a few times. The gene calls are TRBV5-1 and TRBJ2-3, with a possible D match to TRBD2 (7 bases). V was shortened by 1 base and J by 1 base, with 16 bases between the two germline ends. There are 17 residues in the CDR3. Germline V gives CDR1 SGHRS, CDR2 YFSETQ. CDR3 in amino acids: CASSLTATGGRTDTQYF. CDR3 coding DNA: TGCGCCAGCAGCTTGACGGCCACGGGGGGCCGCACAGATACGCAGTATTTT.

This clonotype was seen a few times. The CDR3 spells CASSEGTAYEQYF. In DNA, the CDR3 is TGTGCCAGCAGTGAAGGGACCGCCTACGAGCAGTACTTC. The chain has TRBV25-1 and TRBJ2-7; either TRBD1 or TRBD2 may fit D (5 bases each). The germline V gene encodes CDR1 MGHDK and CDR2 SYGVNS. Deletions cut 2 bases from V and 2 bases from J, with 7 bases between. This CDR3 has 13 residues.

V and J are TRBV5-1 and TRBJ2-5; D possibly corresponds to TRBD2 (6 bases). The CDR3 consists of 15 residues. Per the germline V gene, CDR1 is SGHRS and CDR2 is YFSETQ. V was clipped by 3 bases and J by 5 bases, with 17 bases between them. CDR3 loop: CASSYDSGGRETQYF. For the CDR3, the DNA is TGCGCCAGCAGCTATGATTCCGGGGGTCGGGAGACCCAGTACTTC.

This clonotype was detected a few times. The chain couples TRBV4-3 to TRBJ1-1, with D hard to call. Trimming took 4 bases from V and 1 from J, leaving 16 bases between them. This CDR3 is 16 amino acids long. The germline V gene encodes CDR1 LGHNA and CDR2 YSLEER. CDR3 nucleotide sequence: TGCGCCAGCAGCCCGGAAGCAGGCATCACGAACACTGAAGCTTTCTTT. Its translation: CASSPEAGITNTEAFF.

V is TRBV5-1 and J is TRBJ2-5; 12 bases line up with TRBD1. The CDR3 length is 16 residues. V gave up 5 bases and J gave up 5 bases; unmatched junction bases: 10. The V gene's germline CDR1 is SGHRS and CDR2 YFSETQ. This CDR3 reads CASSRPGTGGGETQYF. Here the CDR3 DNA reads TGCGCCAGCAGTCGTCCCGGGACAGGGGGCGGTGAGACCCAGTACTTC.

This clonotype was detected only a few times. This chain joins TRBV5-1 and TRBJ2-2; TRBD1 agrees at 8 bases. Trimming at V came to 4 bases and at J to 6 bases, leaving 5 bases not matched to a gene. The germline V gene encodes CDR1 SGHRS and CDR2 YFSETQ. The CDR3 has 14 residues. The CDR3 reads CASSPGQVPGELFF. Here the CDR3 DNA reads TGCGCCAGCAGCCCGGGACAGGTCCCCGGGGAGCTGTTTTTT.

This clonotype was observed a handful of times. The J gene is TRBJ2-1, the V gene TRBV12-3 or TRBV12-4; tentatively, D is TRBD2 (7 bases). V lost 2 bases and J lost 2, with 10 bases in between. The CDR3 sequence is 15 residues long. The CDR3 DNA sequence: TGTGCCAGCAGTTTAAAGGGGGGGGCCTACAATGAGCAGTTCTTC. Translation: CASSLKGGAYNEQFF.

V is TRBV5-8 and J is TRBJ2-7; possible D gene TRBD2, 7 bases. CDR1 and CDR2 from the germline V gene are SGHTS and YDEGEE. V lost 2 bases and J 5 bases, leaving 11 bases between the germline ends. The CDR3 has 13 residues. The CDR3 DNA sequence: TGTGCCAGCAGCTTACCGGGGGGCCACGAGCAGTACGTC. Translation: CASSLPGGHEQYV.

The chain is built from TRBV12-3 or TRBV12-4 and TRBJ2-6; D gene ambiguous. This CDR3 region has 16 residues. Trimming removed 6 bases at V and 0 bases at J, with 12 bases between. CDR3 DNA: TGTGCCAGCAGCGGCACCGCGAGCTCTGGGGCCAACGTCCTGACTTTC. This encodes CASSGTASSGANVLTF.

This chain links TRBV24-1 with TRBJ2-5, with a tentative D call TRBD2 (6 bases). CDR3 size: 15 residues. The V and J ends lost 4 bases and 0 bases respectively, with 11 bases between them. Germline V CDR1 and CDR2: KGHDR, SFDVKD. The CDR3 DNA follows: TGTGCCACCAGTGAACTAGGGACTGACCAAGAGACCCAGTACTTC. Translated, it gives CATSELGTDQETQYF.

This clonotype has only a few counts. The CDR3 DNA reads as TGCAGCGTCAAAGACATGAGTGGTCAGCCCCAGCATTTT. Protein: CSVKDMSGQPQHF. The chain employs TRBV29-1 and TRBJ1-5; no clear D gene. Trimming stripped 6 bases from V and 6 bases from J, with 15 bases between. Germline loops: CDR1 SQVTM, CDR2 ANQGSEA. This CDR3 spans 13 amino acids.

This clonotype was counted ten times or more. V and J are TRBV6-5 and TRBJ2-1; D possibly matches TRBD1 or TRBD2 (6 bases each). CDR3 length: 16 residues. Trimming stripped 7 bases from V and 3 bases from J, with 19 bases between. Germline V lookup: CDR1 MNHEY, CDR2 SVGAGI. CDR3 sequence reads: CASTERGETDYNEQFF. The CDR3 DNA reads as TGTGCCAGCACCGAAAGGGGGGAGACTGACTACAATGAGCAGTTCTTC.

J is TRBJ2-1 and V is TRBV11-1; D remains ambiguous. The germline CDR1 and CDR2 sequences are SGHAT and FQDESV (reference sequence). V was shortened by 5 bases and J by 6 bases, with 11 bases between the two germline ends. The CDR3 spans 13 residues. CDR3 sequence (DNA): TGTGCCAGCAGCCCATCCCTCCTCAATGAGCAGTTCTTC. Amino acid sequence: CASSPSLLNEQFF.

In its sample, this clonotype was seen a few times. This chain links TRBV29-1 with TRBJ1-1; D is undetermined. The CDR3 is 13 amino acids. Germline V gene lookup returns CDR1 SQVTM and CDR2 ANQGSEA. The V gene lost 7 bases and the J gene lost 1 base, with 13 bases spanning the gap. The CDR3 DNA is TGCAGCGCCGTGAAGACCAGGAACACTGAAGCTTTCTTT. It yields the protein CSAVKTRNTEAFF.

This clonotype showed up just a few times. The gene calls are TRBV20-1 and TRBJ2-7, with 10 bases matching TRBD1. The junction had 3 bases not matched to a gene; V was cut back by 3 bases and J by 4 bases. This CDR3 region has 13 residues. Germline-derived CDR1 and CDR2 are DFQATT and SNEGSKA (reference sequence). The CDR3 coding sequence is TGCAGTGCTAGTAGGACAGGGGGGTACGAGCAGTACGTC. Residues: CSASRTGGYEQYV.